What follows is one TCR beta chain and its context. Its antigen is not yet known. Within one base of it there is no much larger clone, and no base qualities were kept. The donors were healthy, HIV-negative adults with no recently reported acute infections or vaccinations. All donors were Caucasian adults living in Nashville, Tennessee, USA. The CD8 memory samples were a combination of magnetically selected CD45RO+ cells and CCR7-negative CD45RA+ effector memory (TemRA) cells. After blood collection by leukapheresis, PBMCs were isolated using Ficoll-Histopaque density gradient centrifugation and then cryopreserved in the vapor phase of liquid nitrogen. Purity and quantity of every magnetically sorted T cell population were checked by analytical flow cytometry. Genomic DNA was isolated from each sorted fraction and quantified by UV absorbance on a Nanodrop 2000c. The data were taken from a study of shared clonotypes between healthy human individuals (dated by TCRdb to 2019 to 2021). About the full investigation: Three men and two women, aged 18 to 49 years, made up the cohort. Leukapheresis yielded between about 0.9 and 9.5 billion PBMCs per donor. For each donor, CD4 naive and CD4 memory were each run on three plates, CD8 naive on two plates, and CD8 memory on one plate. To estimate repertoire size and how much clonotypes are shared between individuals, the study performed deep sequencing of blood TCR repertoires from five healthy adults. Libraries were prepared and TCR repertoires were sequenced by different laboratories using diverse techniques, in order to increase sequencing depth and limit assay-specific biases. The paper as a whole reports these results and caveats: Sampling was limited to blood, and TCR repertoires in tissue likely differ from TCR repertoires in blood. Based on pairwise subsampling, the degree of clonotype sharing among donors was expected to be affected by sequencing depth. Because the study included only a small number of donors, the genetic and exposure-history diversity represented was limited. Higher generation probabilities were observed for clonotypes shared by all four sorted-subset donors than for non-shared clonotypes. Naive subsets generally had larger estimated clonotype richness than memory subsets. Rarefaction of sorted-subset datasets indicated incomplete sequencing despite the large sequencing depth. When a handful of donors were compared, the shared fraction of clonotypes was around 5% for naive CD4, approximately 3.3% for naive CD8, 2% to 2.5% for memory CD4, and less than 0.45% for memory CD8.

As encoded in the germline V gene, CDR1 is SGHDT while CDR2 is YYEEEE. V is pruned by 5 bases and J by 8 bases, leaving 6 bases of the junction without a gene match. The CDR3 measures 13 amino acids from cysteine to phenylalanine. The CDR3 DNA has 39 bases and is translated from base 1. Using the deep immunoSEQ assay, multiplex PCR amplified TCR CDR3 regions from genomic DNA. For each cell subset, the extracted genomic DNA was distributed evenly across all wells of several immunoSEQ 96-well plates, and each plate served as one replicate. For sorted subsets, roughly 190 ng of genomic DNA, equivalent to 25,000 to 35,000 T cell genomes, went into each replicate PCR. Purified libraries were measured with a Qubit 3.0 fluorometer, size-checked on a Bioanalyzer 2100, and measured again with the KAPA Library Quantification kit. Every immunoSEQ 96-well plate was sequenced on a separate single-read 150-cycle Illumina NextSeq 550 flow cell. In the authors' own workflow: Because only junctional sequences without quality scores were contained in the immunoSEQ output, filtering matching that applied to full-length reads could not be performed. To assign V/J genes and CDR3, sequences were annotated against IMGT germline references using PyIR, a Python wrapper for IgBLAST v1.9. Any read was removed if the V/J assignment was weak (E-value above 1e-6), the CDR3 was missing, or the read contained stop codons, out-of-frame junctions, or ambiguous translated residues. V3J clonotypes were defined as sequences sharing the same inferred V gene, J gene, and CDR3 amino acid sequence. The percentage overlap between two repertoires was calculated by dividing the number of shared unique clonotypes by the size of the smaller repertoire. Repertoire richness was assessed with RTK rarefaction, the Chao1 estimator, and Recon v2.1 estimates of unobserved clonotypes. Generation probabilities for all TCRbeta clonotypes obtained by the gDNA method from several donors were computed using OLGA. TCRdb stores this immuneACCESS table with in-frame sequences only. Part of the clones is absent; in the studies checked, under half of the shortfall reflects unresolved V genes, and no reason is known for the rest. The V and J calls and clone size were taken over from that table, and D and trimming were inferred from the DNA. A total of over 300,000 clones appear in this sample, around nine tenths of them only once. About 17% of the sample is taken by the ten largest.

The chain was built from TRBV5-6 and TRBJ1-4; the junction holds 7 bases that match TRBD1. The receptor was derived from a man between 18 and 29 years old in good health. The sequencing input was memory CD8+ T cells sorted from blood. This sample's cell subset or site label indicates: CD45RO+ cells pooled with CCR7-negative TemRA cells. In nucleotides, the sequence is TGTGCCAGCAGTTCGACAGGGAGAGAAAAACTGTTTTTT. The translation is CASSSTGREKLFF.